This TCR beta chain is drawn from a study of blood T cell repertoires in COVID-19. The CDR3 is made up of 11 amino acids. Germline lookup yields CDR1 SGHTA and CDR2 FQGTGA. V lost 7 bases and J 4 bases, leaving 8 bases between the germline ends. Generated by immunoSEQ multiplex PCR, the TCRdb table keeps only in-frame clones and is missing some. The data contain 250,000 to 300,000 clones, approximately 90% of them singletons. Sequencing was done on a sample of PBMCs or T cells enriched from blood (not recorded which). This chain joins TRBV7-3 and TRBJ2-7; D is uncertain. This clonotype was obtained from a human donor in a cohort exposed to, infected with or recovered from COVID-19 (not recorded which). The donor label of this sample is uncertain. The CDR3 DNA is TGTGCCAGCATCACACCATACGAGCAGTACTTC. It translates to CASITPYEQYF. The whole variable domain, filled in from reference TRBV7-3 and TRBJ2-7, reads GAGVSQTPSNKVTEKGKYVELRCDPISGHTALYWYRQSLGQGPEFLIYFQGTGAADDSGLPNDRFFAVRPEGSVSTLKIQRTERGDSAVYLCASITPYEQYFGPGTRLTVT.